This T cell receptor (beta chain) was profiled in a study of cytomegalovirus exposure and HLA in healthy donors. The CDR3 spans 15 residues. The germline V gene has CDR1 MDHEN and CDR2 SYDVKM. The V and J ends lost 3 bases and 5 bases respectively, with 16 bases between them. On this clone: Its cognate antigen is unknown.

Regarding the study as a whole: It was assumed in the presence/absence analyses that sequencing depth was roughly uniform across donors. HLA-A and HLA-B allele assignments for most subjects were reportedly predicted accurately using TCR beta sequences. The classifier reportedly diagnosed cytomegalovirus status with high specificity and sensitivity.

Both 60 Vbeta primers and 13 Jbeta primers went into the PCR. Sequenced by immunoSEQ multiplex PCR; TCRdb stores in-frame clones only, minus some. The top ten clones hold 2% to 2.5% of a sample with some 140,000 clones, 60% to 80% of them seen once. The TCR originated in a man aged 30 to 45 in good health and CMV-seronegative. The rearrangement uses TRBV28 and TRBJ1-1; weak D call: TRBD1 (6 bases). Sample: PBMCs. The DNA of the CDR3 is TGTGCCAGCAGTTTCCCGAACAGGGATAAGACTGAAGCTTTCTTT. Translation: CASSFPNRDKTEAFF.